This TCR beta chain was sequenced for a study of cytomegalovirus exposure and HLA in healthy donors. PCR primers comprised 60 Vbeta and 13 Jbeta primers. The assay was immunoSEQ multiplex PCR, and TCRdb's table has in-frame clones only and misses some. The data hold 100,000 to 150,000 clones, with around 84% observed a single time. This CDR3 spans 14 amino acids. V shed 4 bases and J shed 3 bases, with 13 bases lying between them. Germline-derived CDR1 and CDR2 are SGHVS and FQNEAQ. The chain is built from TRBV7-8 and TRBJ2-7; D gene ambiguous. The specimen sequenced was PBMCs. This receptor was taken from a man aged 18 to 29 in good health and CMV-seronegative. The CDR3 sequence is CASSSTRLSYEQYF. For the CDR3, the DNA is TGTGCCAGCAGCTCGACACGGCTGAGCTACGAGCAGTACTTC.